This is a list of T cell receptor beta chains from one sample in a study of blood T cell repertoires in COVID-19. The data were produced by immunoSEQ multiplex PCR, yet TCRdb's version contains in-frame clones alone and is incomplete. The top ten hold 9.5% of the sample, which has just over 300,000 clones, approximately 90% seen once. Sequencing was done on a sample of PBMCs or T cells enriched from blood (not recorded which). The receptors were gathered from a woman aged 40 to 50 who had recovered from COVID-19. CDR3s leave out the opening cysteine and the closing phenylalanine or tryptophan. The order of the fields is D gene, V gene, CDR3 protein. D genes are given only for firm matches.

D gene: NA
V gene: TRBV19
CDR3 protein: ASSIDPGRGEAF

D gene: NA
V gene: TRBV20-1
CDR3 protein: SALYEKLF

D gene: NA
V gene: TRBV12-3/TRBV12-4
CDR3 protein: ASSGEVQPQH

D gene: NA
V gene: TRBV27
CDR3 protein: ASSTPVGGPSYGYT

D gene: TRBD2
V gene: TRBV4-1
CDR3 protein: ASSPGTSGYEQY

D gene: TRBD1
V gene: TRBV14
CDR3 protein: ASSQYRGGTEAF

D gene: TRBD2
V gene: TRBV9
CDR3 protein: ASSPSLAGAGIGELF

D gene: NA
V gene: TRBV18
CDR3 protein: ASSQGSNQPQH

D gene: NA
V gene: TRBV19
CDR3 protein: ASRVGGNYNEQF

D gene: TRBD2
V gene: TRBV18
CDR3 protein: ASSPLTGGLLDNEQF

D gene: NA
V gene: TRBV9
CDR3 protein: ASSVEGWTDTQY

D gene: NA
V gene: TRBV5-5
CDR3 protein: ASQQSSYEQY

D gene: TRBD2
V gene: TRBV7-8
CDR3 protein: ASSPPGLAGAYNEQF

D gene: NA
V gene: TRBV27
CDR3 protein: ASSSPGQVNTEAF

D gene: NA
V gene: TRBV4-3
CDR3 protein: ASSQQGSNQPQH

D gene: NA
V gene: TRBV30
CDR3 protein: AWSRGESYEQY

D gene: NA
V gene: TRBV27
CDR3 protein: ASRTDRPYEQY

D gene: NA
V gene: TRBV9
CDR3 protein: ASCLYEQY

D gene: TRBD1
V gene: TRBV29-1
CDR3 protein: SVVGTGVDQETQY

D gene: NA
V gene: TRBV4-1
CDR3 protein: ASSQDRSGIRNTIY

D gene: NA
V gene: TRBV7-3
CDR3 protein: ASSFGVGEKLF

D gene: TRBD2
V gene: TRBV28
CDR3 protein: ASSFAGGSYNEQF